This paragraph reports one T cell receptor beta chain. This clonotype has ten or more counts. Its antigen is not yet known. No base quality information exists; no much larger clone differs at one position. Trimming at the junction amounts to 7 bases on V and 1 base on J, and the germline ends lie 10 bases apart. The germline V gene yields MNHNS for CDR1 and SASEGT for CDR2. Measured from the cysteine to the phenylalanine, the CDR3 is 13 residues long. Just CDR3 DNA is preserved here, 39 bases in frame from base 1. The source of the sample is a study of CD8 T cells in ankylosing spondylitis (dated by TCRdb to between 2016 and 2019). Some background on the complete study: T cell receptor beta repertoires were profiled in healthy donors and ankylosing spondylitis patients so that disease-linked TCR variants could be found. The full study cohort comprised around 25 ankylosing spondylitis patients and approximately 100 healthy donors. Samples of peripheral blood were taken, and for ankylosing spondylitis patients, synovial fluid was collected as well.

This sample was sequenced with an Illumina HiSeq 2500. Quantitative 5'-RACE with molecular barcodes was the method used to prepare the TCR beta libraries. The authors' analysis ran thus. To identify disease-linked TCR variants, a new computational method was used, one built on a probabilistic model of VDJ rearrangement. TCRdb cleaned the public reads at Q25 with fastp, built clones with MiXCR and kept in-frame beta chains. Every distinct CDR3 protein forms one entry, paired with its most common genes and DNA. The V and J calls and clone size come from TCRdb's table, not from the authors' own analysis. The sample table lists approximately 250,000 distinct CDR3 sequences, about 24% of them with a count of one. The ten largest clones add up to approximately 0.61% of the sample. Study-wide findings and limitations: Some motif variants had previously been reported in the synovial fluid and blood of reactive arthritis patients, which suggests shared mechanisms of disease initiation. The disease-linked clones showed a CD8+ phenotype and occurred at relatively low frequencies in peripheral blood. Significant enrichment of the disease-linked clones was reported in matched synovial fluid samples from ankylosing spondylitis patients. A TCR beta motif of several highly homologous amino acid variants appeared characteristic of blood from ankylosing spondylitis patients.

Sequenced sample: blood, either unsorted or a sorted T cell fraction (not recorded which). The chain is assembled from TRBV6-1 and TRBJ1-1, with the D gene too uncertain to name. This receptor was obtained from a male donor with ankylosing spondylitis or in good health (not recorded which). The DNA sequence is given as TGTGCCAGCACTCGCGGTAAGAACACTGAAGCTTTCTTT. This translates into CASTRGKNTEAFF.